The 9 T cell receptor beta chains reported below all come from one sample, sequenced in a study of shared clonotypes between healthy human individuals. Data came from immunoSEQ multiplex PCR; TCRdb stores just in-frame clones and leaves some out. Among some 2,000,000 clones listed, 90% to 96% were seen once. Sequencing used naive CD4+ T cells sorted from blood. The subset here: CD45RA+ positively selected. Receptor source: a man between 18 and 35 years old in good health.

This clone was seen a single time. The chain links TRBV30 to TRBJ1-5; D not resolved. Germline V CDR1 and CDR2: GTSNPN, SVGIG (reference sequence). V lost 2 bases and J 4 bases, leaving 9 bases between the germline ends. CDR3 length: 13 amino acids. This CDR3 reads CAWSLDLNQPQHF. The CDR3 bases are TGTGCCTGGAGTTTGGACCTAAATCAGCCCCAGCATTTT.

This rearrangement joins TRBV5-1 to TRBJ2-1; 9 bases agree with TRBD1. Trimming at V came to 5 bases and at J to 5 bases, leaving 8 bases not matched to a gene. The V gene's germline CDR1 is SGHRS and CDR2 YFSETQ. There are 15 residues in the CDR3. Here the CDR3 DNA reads TGCGCCAGCAGAAAGGACAGGGGCCGTAACAATGAGCAGTTCTTC. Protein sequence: CASRKDRGRNNEQFF.

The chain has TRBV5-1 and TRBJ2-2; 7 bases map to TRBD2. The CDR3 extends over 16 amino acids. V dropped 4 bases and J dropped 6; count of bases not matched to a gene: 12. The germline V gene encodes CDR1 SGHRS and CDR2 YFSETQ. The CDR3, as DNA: TGCGCCAGCAGCAAGAGAGGACTAGAAGGCGCCGGGGAGCTGTTTTTT. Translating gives CASSKRGLEGAGELFF.

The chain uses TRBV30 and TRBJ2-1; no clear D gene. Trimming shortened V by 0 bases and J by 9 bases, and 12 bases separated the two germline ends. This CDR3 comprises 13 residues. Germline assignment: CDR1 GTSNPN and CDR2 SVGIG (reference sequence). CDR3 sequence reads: CAWSVSSFSEQFF. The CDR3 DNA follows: TGTGCCTGGAGTGTATCCTCCTTTAGTGAGCAGTTCTTC.

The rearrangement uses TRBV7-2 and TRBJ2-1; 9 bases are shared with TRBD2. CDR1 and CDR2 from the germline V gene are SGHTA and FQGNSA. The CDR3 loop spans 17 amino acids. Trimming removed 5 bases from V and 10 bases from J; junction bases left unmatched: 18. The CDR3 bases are TGTGCCAGCAGCCCGGGCCCAGGTGTCATAGCGGGAGCCGAGCAGTTCTTC. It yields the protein CASSPGPGVIAGAEQFF. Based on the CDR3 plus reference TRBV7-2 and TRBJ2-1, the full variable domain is GAGVSQSPSNKVTEKGKDVELRCDPISGHTALYWYRQSLGQGLEFLIYFQGNSAPDKSGLPSDRFSAERTGGSVSTLTIQRTQQEDSAVYLCASSPGPGVIAGAEQFFGPGTRLTVL.

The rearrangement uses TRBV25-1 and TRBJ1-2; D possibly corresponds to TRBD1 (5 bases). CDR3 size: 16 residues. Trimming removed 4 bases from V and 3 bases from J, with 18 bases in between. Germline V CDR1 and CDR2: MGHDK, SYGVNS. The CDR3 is CASSGGRGRTYYGYTF. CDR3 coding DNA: TGTGCCAGCAGTGGGGGTAGGGGCAGAACGTACTATGGCTACACCTTC.

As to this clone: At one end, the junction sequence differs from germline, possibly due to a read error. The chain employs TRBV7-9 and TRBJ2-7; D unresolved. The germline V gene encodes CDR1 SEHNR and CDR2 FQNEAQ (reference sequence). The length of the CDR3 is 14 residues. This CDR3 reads CASRESGRSSEQYF. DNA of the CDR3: TGTGCCAGCAGAGAATCGGGCAGGTCCTCCGAGCAGTACTTC.

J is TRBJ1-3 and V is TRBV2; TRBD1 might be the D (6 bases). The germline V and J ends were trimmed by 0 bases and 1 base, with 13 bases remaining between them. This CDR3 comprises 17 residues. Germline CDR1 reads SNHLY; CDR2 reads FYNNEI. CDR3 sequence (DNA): TGTGCCAGCAGTGAAGCGCTAGGGGGAGGATCTGGAAACACCATATATTTT. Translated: CASSEALGGGSGNTIYF.

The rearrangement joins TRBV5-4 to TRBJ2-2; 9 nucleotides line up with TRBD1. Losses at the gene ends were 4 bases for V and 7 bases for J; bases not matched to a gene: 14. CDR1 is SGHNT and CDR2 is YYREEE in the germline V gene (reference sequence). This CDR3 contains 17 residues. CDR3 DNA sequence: TGTGCCAGCAGCCCTGCGTGGGACAGGGCACTAGTCGGGGAGCTGTTTTTT. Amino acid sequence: CASSPAWDRALVGELFF.